This T cell receptor beta chain derives from a study of T cells in tuberculosis. Looking at the study overall: In South Africa, adults with active tuberculosis were compared with IGRA-negative and latently infected IGRA-positive adolescents.

Regarding this clone: What it binds is not known.

V lost 6 bases and J 6 bases, leaving 9 bases between the germline ends. CDR1 and CDR2 from the germline V gene are LNHDA and SQIVND (reference sequence). This CDR3 spans 12 amino acids. The data were produced by immunoSEQ multiplex PCR, yet TCRdb's version contains in-frame clones alone and is incomplete. The table records some 7,700 clones, approximately 95% of them present only once. Study-level points and caveats: Cases with active tuberculosis were adults, while controls were adolescents. Smaller alpha distances in active tuberculosis partly reflected shorter CDR3-alpha lengths.

Sequences were obtained from PBMCs. The receptor's source is an adult with tuberculosis. The V gene is TRBV19, the J gene TRBJ2-1; unclear D gene. This chain's CDR3 is CASSPSLNEQFF. For the CDR3, the DNA is TGTGCCAGTAGCCCCTCACTCAATGAGCAGTTCTTC.